This paragraph reports one T cell receptor (beta chain). Its antigen is as yet unknown. Some clones are missing from TCRdb's copy, which holds only in-frame ones; the method was immunoSEQ multiplex PCR. The table records approximately 41,000 clones, around nine tenths of them present only once. This sample is drawn from a study of brain T cells in children with intractable seizures. Notes on the study in general: Absence of clones before surgery may stem from lower sequencing depth.

Surgery cases with the highest brain T cell transcript signatures were chosen for sequencing. At least one anti-epileptic drug was given before surgery. This receptor was taken from a girl aged 2 to 10 with tuberous sclerosis and intractable seizures. The sample here was peripheral blood, taken at surgery.

CDR3 coding DNA: TGCGCCAGCAGCCAAACCCCGGGGTCTAATAATTCACCCCTCCACTTT. This sequence encodes CASSQTPGSNNSPLHF. This chain links TRBV4-1 with TRBJ1-6; D is undetermined. The CDR3 runs to 16 residues. V lost 2 bases to trimming and J lost 5 bases, with 13 bases between them. Germline CDR1 MGHRA, CDR2 YSYEKL.